This TCR beta chain was obtained from a study of OX40 agonist ivuxolimab in advanced cancers. Study information: Three partial responders included one hepatocellular carcinoma patient and two cutaneous melanoma patients.

TCRdb's copy holds only in-frame clones and misses some; the assay was immunoSEQ multiplex PCR. The sample has over 95,000 clones, 85% to 90% seen once. CDR1 GTSNPN and CDR2 SVGIG come from the germline V gene (reference sequence). The CDR3 loop spans 15 amino acids. Trimming cost V 2 bases and J 3 bases; bases outside gene matches: 5. Exclusion applied to patients with autoimmune disease history or systemic immunosuppression. The chain carries TRBV30 and TRBJ1-4; TRBD1 matches at 8 bases. This TCR was sampled from an adult with an advanced solid tumor such as melanoma, head and neck, liver or kidney cancer. The starting material was CD4+ or CD8+ T cells sorted from blood, obtained in a trial of the OX40 agonist ivuxolimab. CDR3 residues: CAWSTQGAPNEKLFF. For the CDR3, the DNA is TGTGCCTGGAGTACCCAGGGGGCGCCTAATGAAAAACTGTTTTTT.